A single TCR beta chain is shown here with its context. Libraries were prepared by immunoSEQ multiplex PCR; TCRdb keeps only in-frame clonotypes and omits some of them. This table has approximately 210,000 clones, around 72% appearing once. These data originate in a study of cytotoxic CD8 clonotypes in ibrutinib-treated CLL. The CDR3 has 17 amino acids. Trimming took off 0 bases at V and 4 bases at J, with 19 bases between the two ends. Germline assignment: CDR1 LNHNV and CDR2 YYDKDF (reference sequence). The specimen comprised PBMCs, sampled after 24 months of ibrutinib treatment. The chain links TRBV15 to TRBJ2-7; D tentatively reads TRBD1 or TRBD2 (6 bases each). This sequence was found in a human donor with chronic lymphocytic leukemia. DNA for the CDR3: TGTGCCACCAGCAGAGATAGGGTGCGGGACACGTTGTACGAGCAGTACTTC. It yields the protein CATSRDRVRDTLYEQYF.